Described below is a single TCR beta chain sequence and its context. Assay used: immunoSEQ multiplex PCR; TCRdb lists only in-frame clones, some missing. The sample lists about 200,000 clones, 80% to 90% occurring once. The data belong to a study of cytomegalovirus exposure and HLA in healthy donors. The CDR3 runs 14 residues. The germline CDR1 and CDR2 sequences are SGHTA and FQGNSA. The V gene lost 1 base and the J gene lost 4 bases, with 7 bases spanning the gap. Specimen: PBMCs. The chain is built from TRBV7-2 and TRBJ2-2, with D unresolved. The clonotype originates from a young woman in good health and CMV-seronegative. The CDR3 region has the DNA TGTGCCAGCAGCTTAGTACTTGGCACCGGGGAGCTGTTTTTT. Residues: CASSLVLGTGELFF. Using reference TRBV7-2 and TRBJ2-2 for the parts outside the CDR3, the full variable domain is GAGVSQSPSNKVTEKGKDVELRCDPISGHTALYWYRQSLGQGLEFLIYFQGNSAPDKSGLPSDRFSAERTGGSVSTLTIQRTQQEDSAVYLCASSLVLGTGELFFGEGSRLTVL.